The entry that follows covers one TCR beta chain sequence. This table comes from immunoSEQ multiplex PCR, and its TCRdb copy is limited to in-frame clones, with some not included. This repertoire shows more than 50,000 clones, 80% to 90% found once; its top ten account for over 0.45%. These data belong to a study of OX40 agonist ivuxolimab in advanced cancers. The CDR3 extends over 17 amino acids. Germline CDR1 and CDR2: MDHEN and SYDVKM. V was pared by 5 bases and J by 1 base, with 10 bases of the junction left unmatched. This sequence originates from an adult with an advanced solid tumor such as melanoma, head and neck, liver or kidney cancer. The input for sequencing was CD4+ or CD8+ T cells sorted from blood, taken in a trial of the OX40 agonist ivuxolimab. J is TRBJ2-2 and V is TRBV28; the match to TRBD1 covers 7 bases. CDR3 bases: TGTGCCAGCAGTAAAGCACCGGGACAGCTGAACACCGGGGAGCTGTTTTTT. Translation: CASSKAPGQLNTGELFF.